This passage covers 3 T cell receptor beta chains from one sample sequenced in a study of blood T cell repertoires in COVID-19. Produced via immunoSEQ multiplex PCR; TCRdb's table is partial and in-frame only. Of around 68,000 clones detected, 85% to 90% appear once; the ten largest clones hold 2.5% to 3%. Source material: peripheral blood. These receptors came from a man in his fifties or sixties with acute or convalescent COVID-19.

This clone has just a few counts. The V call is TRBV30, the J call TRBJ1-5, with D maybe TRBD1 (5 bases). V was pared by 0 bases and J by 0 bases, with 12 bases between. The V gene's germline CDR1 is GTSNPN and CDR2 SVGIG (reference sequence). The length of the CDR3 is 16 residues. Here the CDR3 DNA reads TGTGCCTGGAGTGTACCTGGGGGGTATAGCAATCAGCCCCAGCATTTT. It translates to CAWSVPGGYSNQPQHF. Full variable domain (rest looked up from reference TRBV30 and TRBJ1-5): SQTIHQWPATLVQPVGSPLSLECTVEGTSNPNLYWYRQAAGRGLQLLFYSVGIGQISSEVPQNLSASRPQDRQFILSSKKLLLSDSGFYLCAWSVPGGYSNQPQHFGDGTRLSIL.

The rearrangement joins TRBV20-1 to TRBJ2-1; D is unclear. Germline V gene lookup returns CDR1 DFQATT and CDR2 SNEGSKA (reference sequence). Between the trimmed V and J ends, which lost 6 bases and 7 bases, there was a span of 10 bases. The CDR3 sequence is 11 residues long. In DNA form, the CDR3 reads TGCAGTGCCCCGAGGTTGAATGAGCAGTTCTTC. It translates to CSAPRLNEQFF.

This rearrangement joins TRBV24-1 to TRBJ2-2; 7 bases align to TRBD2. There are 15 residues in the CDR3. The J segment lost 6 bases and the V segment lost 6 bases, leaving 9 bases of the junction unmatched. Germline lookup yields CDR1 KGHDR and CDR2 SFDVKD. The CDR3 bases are TGTGCCACCAGTTATAGCGGGCTGCGTGCCGGGGAGCTGTTTTTT. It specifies CATSYSGLRAGELFF.